Below are 30 T cell receptor beta chains sequenced from a single sample in a study of CD8 T cells in Susac syndrome. An amount of RNA that ranged from roughly 0.5 to 1 ug was reverse transcribed with random hexamers. Using its own MiXCR run on the immunoSEQ multiplex PCR reads, TCRdb lists one record per CDR3 protein. The sample lists about 110,000 distinct CDR3 sequences, 90% to 96% occurring once. The sequencing sample was made of CD4+ T cells from PBMCs. These receptors were collected from a human donor in good health.

This chain uses TRBV3-1 with TRBJ2-1, with 14 nucleotides matching TRBD2. V shed 5 bases, J shed 5 bases, and the junction held 5 bases outside the gene matches. Germline CDR1 LGHDT, CDR2 YNNKEL (reference sequence). The CDR3 covers 16 residues. DNA for the CDR3: TGTGCCAGCAGCACACGACTAGCGGGAGGGCACAATGAGCAGTTCTTC. Translating gives CASSTRLAGGHNEQFF.

The chain joins TRBV3-1 to TRBJ2-7; D is possibly TRBD1 or TRBD2 (5 bases each). V gave up 4 bases and J gave up 9 bases, with 19 bases separating them. Germline CDR1 reads LGHDT; CDR2 reads YNNKEL (reference sequence). The CDR3 has 14 amino acids. For the CDR3, the DNA is TGTGCCAGCAGCCCGGGACGGCTCGGGGCGAGGCAGTACTTC. It encodes CASSPGRLGARQYF.

The chain combines TRBV7-2 with TRBJ2-3, with D uncertain. The CDR3 spans 14 residues. Germline assignment: CDR1 SGHTA and CDR2 FQGNSA. The V and J ends lost 1 base and 10 bases respectively, with 15 bases between them. CDR3 nucleotides: TGTGCCAGCAGCTTAGATATTGGCTCCGTAGCGCAGTATTTT. Amino acids: CASSLDIGSVAQYF.

This sequence joins TRBV19 and TRBJ1-5; 8 bases match TRBD1. Trimming removed 2 bases from V and 1 base from J; junction bases left unmatched: 4. Germline loops: CDR1 LNHDA, CDR2 SQIVND (reference sequence). This CDR3 is built from 16 residues. In DNA form, the CDR3 reads TGTGCCAGTAGTATACGGCAGGGGGCCAGCAATCAGCCCCAGCATTTT. The encoded protein is CASSIRQGASNQPQHF. Complete variable domain (other parts from reference TRBV19 and TRBJ1-5): DGGITQSPKYLFRKEGQNVTLSCEQNLNHDAMYWYRQDPGQGLRLIYYSQIVNDFQKGDIAEGYSVSREKKESFPLTVTSAQKNPTAFYLCASSIRQGASNQPQHFGDGTRLSIL.

The genes are TRBV6-1 and TRBJ2-7; no reliable D call. CDR3 size: 13 residues. Trimming removed 7 bases at V and 0 bases at J, with 10 bases between. Germline V gives CDR1 MNHNS, CDR2 SASEGT. The CDR3 reads CASKRSSSYEQYF. The CDR3 coding sequence is TGTGCCAGCAAAAGGTCCAGCTCCTACGAGCAGTACTTC.

The V gene is TRBV20-1, the J gene TRBJ1-6; 10 nucleotides agree with TRBD1. V dropped 1 base and J dropped 13; count of bases not matched to a gene: 16. From germline, CDR1 is DFQATT and CDR2 SNEGSKA (reference sequence). The length of the CDR3 is 17 residues. CDR3 protein: CSARAGQGDFSRKPLHF. CDR3 bases: TGCAGTGCTAGAGCCGGACAGGGGGACTTTAGTAGGAAGCCCCTCCACTTT.

J is TRBJ2-5 and V is TRBV2, with a tentative D call TRBD1 (6 bases). Germline assignment: CDR1 SNHLY and CDR2 FYNNEI. The CDR3 loop spans 15 amino acids. The germline V and J ends were trimmed by 0 bases and 9 bases, with 17 bases remaining between them. In DNA, the CDR3 is TGTGCCAGCAGTGAAGCGCCAAGGACCCCAGGGGCCCAGTACTTC. The encoded protein is CASSEAPRTPGAQYF.

The chain joins TRBV5-1 to TRBJ2-1; no firm D call. V lost 5 bases, J lost 2 bases, and 11 bases lay in between. The length of the CDR3 is 14 residues. CDR1 and CDR2 (germline): SGHRS, YFSETQ. The CDR3 protein is CASRSSVAYNEQFF. DNA for the CDR3: TGCGCCAGCAGGTCCAGCGTGGCCTACAATGAGCAGTTCTTC.

The chain uses TRBV19 and TRBJ1-5; D gene ambiguous. V shed 5 bases and J shed 6 bases, with 14 bases lying between them. Germline-derived CDR1 and CDR2 are LNHDA and SQIVND (reference sequence). This CDR3 comprises 14 residues. Here the CDR3 DNA reads TGTGCCAGTAGTCAGCTCGTAGCCGGTCAGCCCCAGCATTTT. Amino acid sequence: CASSQLVAGQPQHF. The full variable domain, its missing parts supplied by reference TRBV19 and TRBJ1-5, is DGGITQSPKYLFRKEGQNVTLSCEQNLNHDAMYWYRQDPGQGLRLIYYSQIVNDFQKGDIAEGYSVSREKKESFPLTVTSAQKNPTAFYLCASSQLVAGQPQHFGDGTRLSIL.

V usage is TRBV7-9 and J usage is TRBJ2-6, with D unresolved. Per germline, CDR1 SEHNR and CDR2 FQNEAQ (reference sequence). The CDR3 contains 16 residues. V was shortened by 1 base and J by 0 bases, with 7 bases between the two germline ends. CDR3 amino acids: CASSLVGSSGANVLTF. The CDR3 nucleotides read TGTGCCAGCAGCTTAGTCGGCTCCTCTGGGGCCAACGTCCTGACTTTC.

This chain connects TRBV4-1 to TRBJ1-4; D is unresolved. This CDR3 region has 16 residues. Germline V gives CDR1 MGHRA, CDR2 YSYEKL. Trimming cost V 0 bases and J 6 bases, with 14 bases left between them. The CDR3 DNA reads as TGCGCCAGCAGCCAAGATTCTTGGACTCCTTATGAAAAACTGTTTTTT. This encodes CASSQDSWTPYEKLFF.

This chain joins TRBV12-3 or TRBV12-4 and TRBJ1-3; no firm D call. CDR3 length equals 12 residues. Trimming pared 7 bases from V and 0 bases from J, leaving 4 bases between. CDR3 DNA: TGTGCCAGCAAGCTCTCTGGAAACACCATATATTTT. Its translation: CASKLSGNTIYF.

The chain recombines TRBV2 with TRBJ1-1, with unresolved D. The length of the CDR3 is 12 residues. Trimming removed 2 bases at V and 10 bases at J, with 11 bases between. Germline CDR1 and CDR2: SNHLY and FYNNEI. CDR3 amino acids: CASSERRAGAFF. CDR3 sequence (DNA): TGTGCCAGCAGTGAAAGGAGGGCGGGAGCTTTCTTT.

V usage is TRBV7-2 and J usage is TRBJ1-5, with a possible D match to TRBD1 (5 bases). Germline CDR1 SGHTA, CDR2 FQGNSA. This CDR3 comprises 15 residues. V gave up 5 bases and J gave up 0 bases, with 11 bases separating them. The CDR3: CASSRTRDSNQPQHF. In nucleotides, the CDR3 is TGTGCCAGCAGCCGGACACGAGATAGCAATCAGCCCCAGCATTTT.

The chain joins TRBV4-3 to TRBJ2-3, with D possibly being TRBD1 (6 bases). Germline assignment: CDR1 LGHNA and CDR2 YSLEER. The CDR3 is 14 residues long. The germline V and J ends were trimmed by 0 bases and 4 bases, with 8 bases remaining between them. DNA for the CDR3: TGCGCCAGCAGCCAAGACAGGGGTGCAGATACGCAGTATTTT. This codes for CASSQDRGADTQYF.

This clonotype appeared a few times. The chain recombines TRBV10-3 with TRBJ2-4; 10 bases match TRBD1. V shed 4 bases, J shed 8 bases, and the junction held 11 bases outside the gene matches. The CDR3 has 16 residues. Looked up from germline, CDR1 is ENHRY and CDR2 is SYGVKD. This CDR3 is CAISGPSGQGMDIQYF. Written as DNA, the CDR3 is TGTGCCATCAGTGGCCCGTCGGGACAGGGGATGGACATTCAGTACTTC.

The chain combines TRBV29-1 with TRBJ2-1; D gene uncertain. The CDR3 is 14 amino acids. Germline-derived CDR1 and CDR2 are SQVTM and ANQGSEA. The V end was cut by 3 bases, the J end by 2 bases, with 11 bases between. The CDR3 sequence is CSVEFLVAYNEQFF. DNA of the CDR3: TGCAGCGTTGAGTTTCTAGTCGCCTACAATGAGCAGTTCTTC.

The V call is TRBV23-1, the J call TRBJ2-4; D perhaps matches TRBD1 (7 bases). TRBV23-1 is an ORF; its function is uncertain. The CDR3 has 17 amino acids. V was pared by 2 bases and J by 7 bases, with 21 bases between. The CDR3: CASSQRTTGRGVNIQYF. The CDR3 DNA sequence: TGCGCCAGCAGTCAACGGACGACAGGGCGCGGGGTTAACATTCAGTACTTC.

In nucleotides, the CDR3 is TGTGCCAGCAGCGCCAGGACAGATACGCAGTATTTT. It translates to CASSARTDTQYF. The rearrangement links TRBV7-9 to TRBJ2-3; D is undetermined. The germline V gene encodes CDR1 SEHNR and CDR2 FQNEAQ (reference sequence). Trimming stripped 5 bases from V and 3 bases from J, with 6 bases between. The CDR3 is 12 amino acids.

This sequence joins TRBV5-1 and TRBJ1-1; D gene ambiguous. The CDR3 covers 9 residues. Germline V gene data show CDR1 as SGHRS and CDR2 as YFSETQ. The V gene lost 2 bases and the J gene lost 11 bases, with 4 bases spanning the gap. The CDR3 nucleotides read TGCGCCAGCAGCTTATTGGCTTTCTTT. It codes for CASSLLAFF.

The chain links TRBV3-1 to TRBJ2-5; 11 bases line up with TRBD2. The CDR3 length is 16 residues. V trimming: 5 bases; J trimming: 2 bases; junction bases outside the gene matches: 7. Germline CDR1 and CDR2: LGHDT and YNNKEL (reference sequence). The CDR3 protein is CASSESVAGGQETQYF. In DNA form, the CDR3 reads TGTGCCAGCAGCGAGTCAGTAGCGGGGGGGCAAGAGACCCAGTACTTC.

The chain recombines TRBV24-1 with TRBJ2-5, with D maybe TRBD1 (5 bases). Trimming took 3 bases from V and 1 from J, leaving 8 bases between them. The CDR3 sequence is 14 residues long. Germline V gene sequence: CDR1 KGHDR, CDR2 SFDVKD. The CDR3 is CATSDAGIQETQYF. CDR3 bases: TGTGCCACCAGTGATGCAGGGATCCAAGAGACCCAGTACTTC.

Here the CDR3 reads CASPPRTGVYTEAFF. The CDR3 nucleotides are TGTGCCAGCCCACCCCGGACAGGGGTGTACACTGAAGCTTTCTTT. V is TRBV6-6 and J is TRBJ1-1, with TRBD1 matching over 9 bases. The length of the CDR3 is 15 residues. Trimming at V came to 8 bases and at J to 3 bases, leaving 10 bases not matched to a gene. Germline assignment: CDR1 MNHNY and CDR2 SVGAGI (reference sequence).

The V call is TRBV12-3 or TRBV12-4, the J call TRBJ2-7, with no clear D. The length of the CDR3 is 13 residues. Trimming took off 2 bases at V and 8 bases at J, with 13 bases between the two ends. The CDR3 nucleotides are TGTGCCAGCAGTTTAATGACGGTTAATCAGCAGTACTTC. This sequence encodes CASSLMTVNQQYF.

The gene calls are TRBV5-4 and TRBJ2-2; TRBD1 matches at 12 bases. The CDR3 is 16 residues long. Germline CDR1 and CDR2: SGHNT and YYREEE (reference sequence). V lost 3 bases, J lost 7 bases, and 7 bases stayed unmatched. CDR3 loop: CASSWTGTGGGGELFF. The CDR3 DNA follows: TGTGCCAGCAGCTGGACCGGGACAGGGGGCGGCGGGGAGCTGTTTTTT.

There are a few counts of this clonotype. V gene TRBV7-3 combines with J gene TRBJ2-3; D unresolved. CDR3 length: 14 residues. V was shortened by 0 bases and J by 2 bases, with 6 bases between the two germline ends. Germline assignment: CDR1 SGHTA and CDR2 FQGTGA. CDR3 amino acids: CASSLTPSTDTQYF. The CDR3 nucleotides are TGTGCCAGCAGCTTAACCCCCTCCACAGATACGCAGTATTTT.

The chain uses TRBV4-1 and TRBJ2-5; 9 bases fit TRBD1. The CDR3 totals 16 residues. CDR1 MGHRA and CDR2 YSYEKL come from the germline V gene. With V trimmed by 2 bases and J by 2 bases, 6 bases remained unmatched. This CDR3 is CASSQFGTGQQETQYF. The CDR3 nucleotides read TGCGCCAGCAGCCAATTTGGGACAGGGCAGCAAGAGACCCAGTACTTC.

The V and J genes are TRBV30 and TRBJ2-1; the match to TRBD1 covers 9 bases. J lost 8 bases, V lost 2 bases, and 7 bases had no gene match. CDR1 GTSNPN and CDR2 SVGIG come from the germline V gene (reference sequence). The CDR3 is 14 amino acids. As DNA, the CDR3 is TGTGCCTGGAGTTTCGACAGGGGGACGTATGAGCAGTTCTTC. Encoded protein: CAWSFDRGTYEQFF.

V gene TRBV27 combines with J gene TRBJ1-5, with TRBD1 matching over 10 bases. Looked up from germline, CDR1 is MNHEY and CDR2 is SMNVEV (reference sequence). Losses at the gene ends were 8 bases for V and 2 bases for J; bases not matched to a gene: 12. The CDR3 runs 17 residues. For the CDR3, the DNA is TGTGCCAGCGGCAACCTCCGGGACAGGGGTGGCAATCAGCCCCAGCATTTT. As protein: CASGNLRDRGGNQPQHF.

The rearrangement links TRBV4-1 to TRBJ2-3, with TRBD2 matching over 9 bases. The germline gives CDR1 MGHRA, CDR2 YSYEKL. The V gene end was trimmed by 2 bases and the J gene end by 0 bases; junction bases not matched to a gene: 6. This CDR3 comprises 17 residues. CDR3 loop: CASSQPRSGSSTDTQYF. CDR3 DNA sequence: TGCGCCAGCAGCCAACCCCGTAGCGGGAGCAGCACAGATACGCAGTATTTT.